This T cell receptor beta chain was identified in a study of response to subunit inactivated influenza vaccine. Overall study findings and caveats: It was suggested by the authors that few new T cells are recruited by each seasonal influenza vaccination.

TCRdb analysed the RT-PCR reads with MiXCR anew, one entry per CDR3 protein. Among about 160,000 distinct CDR3 sequences listed, roughly 10% were seen once. The length of the CDR3 is 12 residues. Trimming stripped 3 bases from V and 0 bases from J, with 3 bases between. CDR1 is LGHDT and CDR2 is YNNKEL in the germline V gene (reference sequence). This clonotype showed up many times. What it binds is not known. The sequencing here drew on non-naive T cells sorted from PBMCs, taken about 40 days after vaccination. The chain employs TRBV3-1 and TRBJ2-7; D gene unclear. The TCR sequence derives from a man aged 50-60 years who received an inactivated influenza vaccine. For the CDR3, the DNA is TGTGCCAGCAGCCATAGCTCCTACGAGCAGTACTTC. Translation: CASSHSSYEQYF.